A selection of T cell receptor beta chains follows, all from one sample in a study of OX40 agonist ivuxolimab in advanced cancers. TCRdb keeps only in-frame clones here, not all; method: immunoSEQ multiplex PCR. The table records 65,000 or so clones, around 88% of them present only once. Here the sequenced sample was CD4+ or CD8+ T cells sorted from blood, taken in a trial of the OX40 agonist ivuxolimab. These receptors were obtained from an adult with an advanced solid tumor such as melanoma, head and neck, liver or kidney cancer. Each CDR3 is given with its conserved first and last residue. D genes are given only for firm matches. Clone size is given for some rows only: seen once, a few or many times, or a class if the clone is expanded.

>once|12|TRBV5-6|TRBJ1-5|.
TGTGCCAGCAGCGGGGATAATCAGCCCCAGCATTTT
CASSGDNQPQHF
>.|15|TRBV27|TRBJ2-2|.
TGTGCCAGCAGTTTAGGGCTGCCCAACACCGGGGAGCTGTTTTTT
CASSLGLPNTGELFF
>once|16|TRBV5-6|TRBJ2-1|TRBD2
TGTGCCAGCAGCCTGGAGGGACTAGCTTCCTACAATGAGCAGTTCTTC
CASSLEGLASYNEQFF
>.|12|TRBV4-2|TRBJ2-1|TRBD2
TGTGCCAGCAGCCACGGGGGGAATGAGCAGTTCTTC
CASSHGGNEQFF
>.|14|TRBV5-1|TRBJ2-7|.
TGCGCCAGCAGCCAACAGGGCCAGGGGGGCGAGCAGTACTTC
CASSQQGQGGEQYF
>.|17|TRBV9|TRBJ2-3|.
TGTGCCAGCAGCGCCCCGAAGGGGGGGGCGAACACAGATACGCAGTATTTT
CASSAPKGGANTDTQYF
>.|14|TRBV18|TRBJ2-5|.
TGTGCCAGCTCGCCAGGGACTGGGAAAGAGACCCAGTACTTC
CASSPGTGKETQYF
>.|12|TRBV5-1|TRBJ2-3|.
TGCGCCAGCAGCTTGGCGGGCGGGACGCAGTATTTT
CASSLAGGTQYF
>few|15|TRBV7-9|TRBJ1-4|.
TGTGCCAGCACCCACCCGGGGCGGGTTAATGAAAAACTGTTTTTT
CASTHPGRVNEKLFF
>.|15|TRBV5-1|TRBJ2-5|.
TGCGCCAGCAGCTTGGCCGGGCGACCCGAAGAGACCCAGTACTTC
CASSLAGRPEETQYF
>.|15|TRBV5-4|TRBJ2-3|TRBD2
TGTGCCAGCAGCCTAGACGGGGGGAGCACAGATACGCAGTATTTT
CASSLDGGSTDTQYF
>.|13|TRBV30|TRBJ2-1|.
TGTGCCTGGAACCTCAAAGGGGCTCGGGAGCAGTTCTTC
CAWNLKGAREQFF
>once|13|TRBV7-3|TRBJ2-1|TRBD2
TGTGCCAGCAGCTCGTATACTAGCGATGAGCAGTTCTTC
CASSSYTSDEQFF
>.|13|TRBV5-1|TRBJ1-5|.
TGCGCCAGCAGCTTGTTGCCTGGTCAGCCCCAGCATTTT
CASSLLPGQPQHF
>.|15|TRBV4-2|TRBJ1-1|TRBD1
TGTGCCAGCAGCCTTCAGGGGGACAGAAACACTGAAGCTTTCTTT
CASSLQGDRNTEAFF
>few|12|TRBV6-1|TRBJ1-2|.
TGTGCCAGCACCCTCCTGGAGCTCGGCTACACCTTC
CASTLLELGYTF
>.|12|TRBV4-2|TRBJ1-2|.
TGTGCCAGCAGCCAAGAAGCCCGAGGCTACACCTTC
CASSQEARGYTF
>.|15|TRBV18|TRBJ2-2|TRBD1
TGTGCCAGCTCACCTAGACAGGGTCGGACCGGGGAGCTGTTTTTT
CASSPRQGRTGELFF
>.|16|TRBV4-2|TRBJ1-5|TRBD1
TGTGCCAGCAGCCAGAGGGGACAGGGGGCAATTCAGCCCCAGCATTTT
CASSQRGQGAIQPQHF
>.|18|TRBV6-4|TRBJ1-5|TRBD1
TGTGCCAGCAGTGACTCGCGGGACAGGGGATGGGGCAATCAGCCCCAGCATTTT
CASSDSRDRGWGNQPQHF
>.|13|TRBV7-6|TRBJ2-2|.
TGTGCCAGCAGCTTGGGGGAGAAAGGGGAGCTGTTTTTT
CASSLGEKGELFF
>.|15|TRBV27|TRBJ1-5|.
TGTGCCAGCAGTCCACAGGGCGGGTTGAATCAGCCCCAGCATTTT
CASSPQGGLNQPQHF
>.|13|TRBV5-1|TRBJ2-7|TRBD1
TGCGCCAGCAGCGCAGGACAGGGCTACGAGCAGTACTTC
CASSAGQGYEQYF
>.|14|TRBV2|TRBJ1-3|.
TGTGCCAGCAGGGACCGGACCTCTGGAAACACCATATATTTT
CASRDRTSGNTIYF
>.|14|TRBV6-1|TRBJ2-7|TRBD1
TGTGCCACTAAGGGGTCCGGGACAGCCTACGAGCAGTACTTC
CATKGSGTAYEQYF
>.|12|TRBV10-1|TRBJ2-2|.
TGCGCCAGCAGTGGGGCTAGCGGGGAGCTGTTTTTT
CASSGASGELFF
>.|15|TRBV5-1|TRBJ2-3|.
TGCGCCAGCAGCCCATTAAGGGGAAGCACAGATACGCAGTATTTT
CASSPLRGSTDTQYF
>.|18|TRBV5-8|TRBJ1-2|TRBD1
TGTGCCAGCATCCCTGGCGCGGGACAGGGGGCTCGGGGCTATGGCTACACCTTC
CASIPGAGQGARGYGYTF
>.|15|TRBV29-1|TRBJ1-2|.
TGCAGCGTTGAAGCGGGGACCGCCCCCGCACATGGCTACACCTTC
CSVEAGTAPAHGYTF
>.|14|TRBV30|TRBJ2-5|.
TGTGCCTGGAGTGTAAACAGTAACCAAGAGACCCAGTACTTC
CAWSVNSNQETQYF
>.|18|TRBV14|TRBJ1-2|TRBD1
TGTGCCAGCAGCCAAGATCCGGGGACAGGGGGTTTCCCTTATGGCTACACCTTC
CASSQDPGTGGFPYGYTF
>.|14|TRBV19|TRBJ2-5|.
TGTGCCAGTAGTATTGGGGGTTACCAAGAGACCCAGTACTTC
CASSIGGYQETQYF
>.|14|TRBV11-2|TRBJ2-6|.
TGTGCCAGCAGCCCCCTGGGGGGCTTATACGTCCTGACTTTC
CASSPLGGLYVLTF
>.|17|TRBV11-2|TRBJ2-5|.
TGTGCCAGCAGCTTAGATCGAAGGGGTCCGGTCGGCGAGACCCAGTACTTC
CASSLDRRGPVGETQYF
>.|15|TRBV5-4|TRBJ2-3|TRBD2
TGTGCCAGCAGCTCCGCGGGCGGGAGGGCTGATACGCAGTATTTT
CASSSAGGRADTQYF
>.|14|TRBV30|TRBJ2-3|.
TGTGCCTGGAGTCACGGGGGAGGCAGAGATACGCAGTATTTT
CAWSHGGGRDTQYF
>.|14|TRBV2|TRBJ2-3|TRBD1
TGTGCCAGCAGGCAGACAGGGGGCGTAAATACGCAGTATTTT
CASRQTGGVNTQYF
>.|14|TRBV27|TRBJ2-3|TRBD1
TGTGCCAGCAGTATGACAGGGTACGCAGATACGCAGTATTTT
CASSMTGYADTQYF
>.|14|TRBV10-3|TRBJ2-5|.
TGTGCCATCAGTCCGGAGACACATCAAGAGACCCAGTACTTC
CAISPETHQETQYF
>.|11|TRBV7-2|TRBJ2-7|.
TGTGCCAGCAGCTTGGGAACCGGACAGTACTTC
CASSLGTGQYF
>.|15|TRBV19|TRBJ2-1|TRBD1
TGTGCCAGTAGATCACAGGGGGCGGGTAGCGATGAGCAGTTCTTC
CASRSQGAGSDEQFF
>.|16|TRBV7-2|TRBJ2-1|TRBD2
TGTGCCAGCAGCAAAACGCCTAGCGGGACGAACAATGAGCAGTTCTTC
CASSKTPSGTNNEQFF
>.|15|TRBV5-1|TRBJ2-1|TRBD2
TGCGCCAGCTGCCTACTAGCGGGGGTCCGGAATGAGCAGTTCTTC
CASCLLAGVRNEQFF
>.|14|TRBV6-1|TRBJ2-1|.
TGTGCCAGCAGTCGCGAAAGCTCCTACAATGAGCAGTTCTTC
CASSRESSYNEQFF
>.|13|TRBV5-4|TRBJ2-5|.
TGTGCCAGCAGCTTCGGGGGCCAAGAGACCCAGTACTTC
CASSFGGQETQYF